This T cell receptor beta chain comes out of a study of PD-1 blockade in mismatch repair-deficient tumors. Study in general: Enrolled about 2013-2017, patients had progressing, pretreated mismatch repair-deficient cancers of 12 to 13 types.

Study-wide results and caveats: Rapid post-treatment expansion, then contraction, generally preceding radiologic response, marked tumor-resident clones.

TCRs were sequenced from a few patients responding to pembrolizumab. TCRdb's table, derived via immunoSEQ multiplex PCR, lists solely in-frame clones and lacks some. The top ten clones hold around 4.7% of a sample with around 100,000 clones, around three quarters of them seen once. Details on this clone: Its matching antigen is unknown.

V was pared by 4 bases and J by 6 bases, with 16 bases between. This CDR3 has 14 residues. Germline CDR1 MGHRA, CDR2 YSYEKL. Sequenced here: peripheral blood, sampled more than 58 weeks after starting pembrolizumab. V is TRBV4-1 and J is TRBJ2-7; possible D gene TRBD1, 6 bases. The sequence was obtained from an adult with mismatch repair-deficient cancer. CDR3 in amino acids: CASSPPGQISEQYF. CDR3 DNA: TGCGCCAGCAGCCCTCCGGGACAAATTTCCGAGCAGTACTTC.